This TCR beta chain is from a study of vaccination and CD4 T cells after COVID-19. With respect to this clonotype: What it recognizes is unknown.

From germline, CDR1 is SEHNR and CDR2 FQNEAQ (reference sequence). The CDR3 length is 12 residues. Trimming left V 5 bases short and J 8 bases short, with 10 bases between. The Oncomine TCR Beta short-read assay was applied to DNA of cultured CD4+ T cells. TCRdb passed the PCR reads through MiXCR, listing each CDR3 protein once. The data show around 23,000 distinct CDR3 sequences, with 42% seen just once and 4.1% held by the top ten. Time point of the sample: late sampling 161 to 241 days after vaccination in a few convalescent patients. Described treatment: approximately nine-day PBMC culture with coronavirus spike peptide pools or control peptides (ViraFEST assay). Antigen-specific T cell expansion with peptide pools preceded TCR sequencing in the ViraFEST approach.

This specimen consisted of CD4+ T cells from blood, cultured in vitro, obtained about 7 months after SARS-CoV-2 vaccination. The origin of this receptor is a human donor who had recovered from COVID-19. The chain couples TRBV7-9 to TRBJ1-3, with D maybe TRBD1 (5 bases). DNA for the CDR3: TGTGCCAGCAGCCCAGGAGGGGACACCATATATTTT. As protein: CASSPGGDTIYF.